This T cell receptor (beta chain) was found in a study of control samples from healthy donors and cancer patients. Germline CDR1 DFQATT, CDR2 SNEGSKA (reference sequence). The CDR3 loop spans 10 amino acids. Trimming shortened V by 0 bases and J by 9 bases, and 5 bases separated the two germline ends. The data were produced by immunoSEQ multiplex PCR, yet TCRdb's version contains in-frame clones alone and is incomplete. The table records roughly 69,000 clones, 87% of them present only once. V and J are TRBV20-1 and TRBJ1-1; the D is unclear. Sequenced sample: PBMCs. The TCR was taken from a woman in her forties or fifties with head and neck cancer. CDR3 region: CSAREVKAFF. Written as DNA, the CDR3 is TGCAGTGCTAGAGAAGTCAAAGCTTTCTTT.